This T cell receptor beta chain was documented in a study of blood T cell repertoires in COVID-19. Whole-study context: PBMCs, B-cell-depleted T cells, or T cells provided the cDNA or gDNA that made up the material.

Repertoires were generated with immunoSEQ multiplex PCR, while TCRdb's copy carries only in-frame clones and drops some. The table has 200,000 to 300,000 clones, approximately 80% seen once; the top ten hold over 8.5%. The TCR sequence derives from a human donor in a cohort sampled during active COVID-19. Sequenced: peripheral blood.

The CDR3 loop reads CASSGATYEQYF. CDR3 coding DNA: TGTGCCAGCAGCGGAGCAACCTACGAGCAGTACTTC. This chain connects TRBV7-9 to TRBJ2-7; D gene ambiguous. This CDR3 has 12 amino acids. Between the trimmed V and J ends, which lost 5 bases and 2 bases, there was a span of 7 bases. Germline values: CDR1 SEHNR, CDR2 FQNEAQ (reference sequence).